This T cell receptor (beta chain) was sequenced for a study of cytomegalovirus exposure and HLA in healthy donors (dated by TCRdb to about 2017). Turning to the overall study: An earlier analysis of approximately 550 of the donors reported more than 250 Gb of sequence data and some 120 million unique TCR beta sequences from approximately 180 million T cells. Donor age, sex, ethnicity and CMV serostatus were compiled alongside the repertoire data. In a later genetic analysis, genome-wide SNP genotypes for about three fifths of the roughly 670 donors were used, and that subset was treated as a discovery cohort. The aim of the study was to test whether cataloging public T cell receptors could identify signatures of past pathogen exposure. High-throughput TCR immunosequencing, statistical association of individual TCRs with disease status, and machine learning were combined to predict cytomegalovirus infection status. Rather than drawing on any new phenotypic data, the later analysis identified candidate immune exposures from TCR beta sequences and the way those sequences occurred across donors. HLA typing included class I and class II loci at four-digit resolution. Along with the approximately 650-subject first cohort, a separate validation cohort of over 90 different subjects was used. In an earlier analysis of 550 to 700 of the donors, high-throughput TCR beta sequencing was used to judge whether each TCR beta V gene segment behaved as functional or pseudogenic. Typing coverage differed by locus: A, B, C, DRB1 and DQB1 were typed in roughly 629-630 donors, DQA1 in 522, DPA1 in 606, and DPB1 in 472. The study profiled the T cell repertoires of about 720 subjects by immunosequencing and related them to cytomegalovirus serostatus. In a later analysis, previously published TCR beta repertoires from 670 or so donors were re-analyzed and high-resolution HLA genotyping was added so that TCR occurrence patterns could be studied. About 280 gigabases of sequencing data and around 88 million unique TCR sequences made up an early release that covered nearly 650 HLA-typed donors. Every repertoire in the discovery cohort had been generated on one and the same sequencing platform. Among 398 genotyped donors of the cohort, an average of approximately 240,000 unique TCR beta nucleotide sequences were sequenced per donor, 15% to 20% of them non-productive. Among the roughly 430 genotyped donors, approximately 82% belonged to the genetic ancestry cluster associated with self-reported Caucasian donors. Because of strong linkage in the cohort, roughly five DR-DQ haplotypes were treated as single units for association and clustering.

The cohort consisted of 650 to 700 healthy bone marrow donors. At the time of sampling, every cohort member was nominally healthy, though immune exposures that went unrecorded were likely present. The donor was CMV seropositive and was included in the group of 250 to 300 seropositive cohort members. A peripheral blood sample was collected from each donor, and TCR beta sequencing was performed on peripheral blood mononuclear cells. The Qiagen DNeasy Blood Extraction Kit was used to extract genomic DNA from the blood cell samples. Overall study results and their limits: According to a later genetic analysis, donors in an Asian-associated ancestry cluster had fewer N-insertions in productive TCRs than the approximately 650-donor mean. At a false discovery rate of 0.05, a later analysis linked some 17,000 TCR beta sequences to specific HLA alleles. Roughly uniform sequencing depth across donors was assumed in presence/absence analyses, although this assumption may not hold. In a later analysis, HLA-associated TCR beta chains showed more clonal expansion and lower generation probabilities than non-associated chains that were equally common. Because some donors lacked HLA typing at each locus, the association tests relied only on the typed subset. The classifier was reported to diagnose cytomegalovirus status with high specificity and sensitivity in both the original and validation cohorts. In this cohort, only TCR beta chains were sequenced, and detectable features were limited by the absence of alpha or paired-chain data. A further reported finding was that TCR beta sequences accurately predicted the HLA-A and HLA-B alleles for most subjects in the first cohort. Correlated functional status among segregating V segments might reflect linkage disequilibrium, but an unknown experimental factor could not be ruled out. A later analysis reported that several top co-occurrence clusters appeared linked to parvovirus B19, influenza, CMV and Epstein-Barr virus. Because counts were too low, 15 or so rarely observed V segments, including chromosome 9 orphons, were excluded from the earlier analysis of 587 of the donors. In a later analysis, most CMV-associated TCR beta chains were found to appear HLA-restricted, with HLA associations seemingly driven largely by CMV exposure. Across donors, most TCR sequences were observed very rarely, whereas some public TCRs were present in many individuals. According to the authors, the approach could potentially be generalized to other disease states and immunological phenotypes. An earlier analysis of approximately 530 of the donors showed that most TCR beta V segments appeared in productive rearrangements either about 87% or about 30% of the time, which broadly matched IMGT annotations. When HLA alleles, especially DR and DQ, strongly co-occurred, attributing TCR associations to individual alleles was difficult. A cluster of highly shared sequence variants was judged likely to be a technical artifact of the sequencing pipeline. A few of the identified cytomegalovirus-associated TCR beta chains were confirmed in vitro to be specific for cytomegalovirus antigens. A later genetic analysis associated a missense DCLRE1C variant with V-gene and J-gene trimming of TCR beta chains, and an independent cohort replicated the association. According to a later analysis, TCR association rates differed among HLA loci, with DRB1 alleles showing the most associated TCRs and HLA-C alleles showing the fewest. Because the 87-base-pair reads could not distinguish some IMGT-functional V segments, including TRBV6-2 and TRBV6-3, those segments were excluded. For the cohort, immune exposure information was limited to CMV serostatus. In the study, approximately 160 TCR beta chains were listed as associated with cytomegalovirus.

With respect to this clone: Its target antigen remains unknown. Base qualities are not provided; no much larger clone lies one nucleotide away.

The protocol used for the library was the immunoSEQ multiplex PCR assay. For the multiplex PCR, a mixture combining 60 forward primers for TCR Vbeta segments and 13 reverse primers for TCR Jbeta segments was used. Amplification of the CDR3 region of rearranged TCR beta genes was performed with a multiplex PCR assay on genomic DNA. Amplified TCR beta libraries were sequenced as 87-base-pair reads on the Illumina HiSeq System. The authors' pipeline ran thus. A later analysis counted around 72 million unique TCR beta chains across the 600 to 850 repertoires, and roughly 11 million of these chains were shared by at least two donors. To remove PCR and sequencing errors, raw reads were error-corrected and collapsed into unique sequences using a nearest-neighbor algorithm that merged closely related sequences. V, D and J gene segments were assigned by aligning CDR3 sequences to IMGT reference sequences. For a sequence to be retained, a match of at least six nucleotides was required to both a V gene segment and a J gene segment. Rearrangements were called productive when the CDR3 lacked stop codons and stayed in frame with V and J; all others were non-productive. Following IMGT convention, CDR3 was defined as the stretch from the second conserved V-encoded cysteine up to the conserved J-encoded phenylalanine. In an earlier analysis of roughly 610 of the donors, sequences lacking an unambiguous match to a single V gene segment were excluded. An earlier analysis of 500 to 700 of the donors classified V segments as functional when productive rearrangements were above 56.7% and as segregating when the standard deviation between donors was above 5%. A statistical classification framework was developed to diagnose cytomegalovirus status using the catalog of TCR beta chain sequences. A later analysis assigned V and J genes by comparing TCR nucleotide sequences with IMGT/GENE-DB human TR gene sequences. Using the TCRdist pipeline, a later analysis assigned CDR3 sequences along with most-parsimonious VDJ recombination scenarios. In a later analysis, every TCR beta chain was defined by the combination of its CDR3 amino acid sequence and its V-gene family, and reads without a unique V-gene family were dropped. A later analysis removed 592 highly shared, low-generation-probability nucleotide sequences to deal with suspected cross-contamination and a sequencing artifact. In a later analysis, a clonal expansion index was calculated for each public chain from normalized within-repertoire ranks of inferred template counts. In a later analysis, generation probabilities were computed with a VDJ recombination model fitted to out-of-frame rearrangements, and the resulting probabilities were checked against IGoR. In a later analysis, hypergeometric tests were used to score TCR-TCR, TCR-HLA and TCR-CMV co-occurrence, with a repertoire-size bias correction applied to TCR pairs. A later analysis estimated false discovery rates by permuting HLA or CMV assignments 20 times. In a later analysis, co-occurring TCRs were grouped with DBSCAN, and TCRdist sequence similarity was added when clustering was performed within HLA-allele-positive subsets. Repertoires with fewer than 30,000 or more than 120,000 public chains, plus five repertoires with anomalous nucleotide sharing, were excluded from co-occurrence clustering. Not all clones reach the TCRdb copy of this immuneACCESS table, which keeps in-frame sequences only. Checked studies attribute under half of the gap to unresolved V genes and leave the rest unexplained. The V and J calls and clone size are taken from that table; D and trimming were inferred from the DNA. The sample table holds around 150,000 clones, of which roughly 75% were seen once. The ten largest account for nearly 7% of the sample.

The CDR3 spans 16 residues, from the cysteine through the phenylalanine. The read is trimmed to its CDR3 DNA, 48 bases read in frame from base 1. Relative to germline, V is 2 bases shorter and J is 0 bases shorter, with 12 bases between their ends. For CDR1 and CDR2, the germline V gene lists MNHEY and SVGAGI. This TCR came from a man in his forties or fifties in good health and CMV-seropositive. The receptor chain draws on TRBV6-5 and TRBJ2-3; the best D guess is TRBD2, with 5 bases matching. Sequencing was done on a sample of PBMCs. In nucleotides, the sequence is TGTGCCAGCAGTTACGGACTGGGCCCTAGCACAGATACGCAGTATTTT. This codes for CASSYGLGPSTDTQYF.